This T cell receptor beta chain is from a study of graft-versus-host responses after intestinal transplantation. Measured with immunoSEQ multiplex PCR; TCRdb has only the in-frame clones, and not every one. The table lists more than 80,000 clones, roughly nine tenths of them singletons. Germline CDR1 reads MNHNY; CDR2 reads SVGAGI (reference sequence). Trimming cost V 4 bases and J 6 bases; bases outside gene matches: 8. This CDR3 region has 15 residues. This clone was found once. The target antigen is unknown. The source of this sequence is a human donor who was the organ donor for an intestinal transplant. The chain recombines TRBV6-6 with TRBJ1-5; TRBD1 matches 8 bases. This sample comprised unstimulated CD4+ T cells sorted from spleen or lymph node cells, obtained before transplant. CDR3 residues: CASSFGDRGSQPQHF. The CDR3 bases are TGTGCCAGCAGTTTTGGAGACAGGGGTAGTCAGCCCCAGCATTTT.